These 9 T cell receptor beta chains were sequenced from one sample in a study of technical replicates of blood from a few donors. TCRdb's table, derived via immunoSEQ multiplex PCR, lists solely in-frame clones and lacks some. Of approximately 78,000 clones in the sample, over 85% are singletons; the top ten hold approximately 0.37%. The sequenced sample consisted of T cells isolated from PBMCs. The receptor set was obtained from a human donor in good health.

This rearrangement joins TRBV13 to TRBJ2-7; D is unclear. Germline values: CDR1 PRHDT, CDR2 FYEKMQ (reference sequence). The V end was cut by 3 bases, the J end by 4 bases, with 13 bases between. The CDR3 length is 14 residues. The CDR3 here is CASSFVAETYEQYF. The DNA for the CDR3 is TGTGCCAGCAGCTTTGTCGCGGAAACATACGAGCAGTACTTC.

In its sample, this clone was seen once. The chain carries TRBV7-9 and TRBJ2-1, with TRBD1 as a possible D gene (6 bases). CDR3 length equals 12 residues. CDR1 SEHNR and CDR2 FQNEAQ come from the germline V gene (reference sequence). Between the trimmed V and J ends, which lost 9 bases and 5 bases, there was a span of 11 bases. CDR3: CARQGLNNEQFF. For the CDR3, the DNA is TGTGCCAGGCAGGGGTTAAACAATGAGCAGTTCTTC.

J is TRBJ1-1 and V is TRBV28, with D possibly matching TRBD1 (5 bases). The ends were cut back, 7 bases at V and 1 base at J, with 19 bases in the middle. CDR3 length: 16 residues. The germline gives CDR1 MDHEN, CDR2 SYDVKM. In DNA, the CDR3 is TGTGCCAGCAATCCCTTCGGGTGGGGGGAGAACACTGAAGCTTTCTTT. Its protein is CASNPFGWGENTEAFF.

The chain is built from TRBV6-5 and TRBJ2-5, with D unresolved. The CDR3 extends over 12 amino acids. Trimming took off 6 bases at V and 5 bases at J, with 10 bases between the two ends. Germline V lookup: CDR1 MNHEY, CDR2 SVGAGI. The CDR3 DNA is TGTGCCAGCAGCCGCGGTTATGAGACCCAGTACTTC. It yields the protein CASSRGYETQYF.

The chain links TRBV7-3 to TRBJ2-1; 8 bases line up with TRBD1. CDR3 length: 17 amino acids. Per the germline V gene, CDR1 is SGHTA and CDR2 is FQGTGA. Trimming removed 0 bases from V and 6 bases from J; junction bases left unmatched: 10. The CDR3 loop reads CASSLTAGGYVSNEQFF. The DNA of the CDR3 is TGTGCCAGCAGCTTAACTGCAGGGGGCTACGTGAGCAATGAGCAGTTCTTC.

The chain has TRBV6-1 and TRBJ2-7; 7 bases align to TRBD1. The CDR3 spans 14 residues. Per the germline V gene, CDR1 is MNHNS and CDR2 is SASEGT. The ends lost 7 bases at V and 2 bases at J; junction bases unmatched: 8. DNA for the CDR3: TGTGCCAGCACCTCCGGGACAGTGACCTACGAGCAGTACTTC. This codes for CASTSGTVTYEQYF.

The chain recombines TRBV7-5 with TRBJ1-5; TRBD1 reflects the table's D call only, with no check against the DNA. TRBV7-5 is flagged as a pseudogene. The CDR3 extends over 16 amino acids. The CDR3, as DNA: TGTGTCAGAAGCTTAAAGATTTGGGACAGAAATCAGCCCCAGCATTTT. Translation: CVRSLKIWDRNQPQHF.

CDR3 sequence (DNA): TGTGCCTCTCACAGGTACCCGGTGAACACTGAAGCTTTCTTT. Protein product: CASHRYPVNTEAFF. The V gene is TRBV30, the J gene TRBJ1-1; D may be TRBD1 (5 bases). V lost 7 bases and J 0 bases, leaving 15 bases between the germline ends. The germline gives CDR1 GTSNPN, CDR2 SVGIG (reference sequence). The CDR3 has 14 amino acids.

V and J are TRBV30 and TRBJ2-5, with D possibly TRBD1 on 6 matching bases. The CDR3 sequence is 16 residues long. Germline V lookup: CDR1 GTSNPN, CDR2 SVGIG (reference sequence). The V end lost 3 bases, the J end lost 0 bases, and 17 bases lay between the germline ends. CDR3 in amino acids: CAWRRTGHQYQETQYF. In DNA, the CDR3 is TGTGCCTGGAGACGAACGGGACACCAGTACCAAGAGACCCAGTACTTC.